The rows below give T cell receptor beta chains drawn from one sample of a study of OX40 agonist ivuxolimab in advanced cancers. The assay was immunoSEQ multiplex PCR, and TCRdb's table has in-frame clones only and misses some. The top ten clones hold roughly 18% of a sample with 50,000 to 65,000 clones, around 91% of them seen once. The sample here was CD4+ or CD8+ T cells sorted from blood, taken in a trial of the OX40 agonist ivuxolimab. These TCRs come from an adult with an advanced solid tumor such as melanoma, head and neck, liver or kidney cancer. The CDR3 runs from the conserved cysteine through the conserved F or W. The order of the fields is CDR3 protein, CDR3 DNA, clone size, J gene, V gene, D gene. The D gene is left open where the match is weak. For some rows the clone size is stated as once, few or many, or as a class when expanded; others skip it.

cdr3_aa: CSGDYGYTF; cdr3_nt: TGCAGCGGGGACTATGGCTACACCTTC; clone_size: few; j_call: TRBJ1-2; v_call: TRBV29-1; d_call: -
cdr3_aa: CASTAALDTEAFF; cdr3_nt: TGTGCCAGCACAGCCGCCCTCGACACTGAAGCTTTCTTT; clone_size: -; j_call: TRBJ1-1; v_call: TRBV28; d_call: -
cdr3_aa: CATTPGGLFEQYF; cdr3_nt: TGTGCCACCACCCCAGGGGGTCTCTTCGAGCAGTACTTC; clone_size: -; j_call: TRBJ2-7; v_call: TRBV6-5; d_call: TRBD1
cdr3_aa: CASSLDSPYEQYF; cdr3_nt: TGTGCCAGCAGCTTAGATAGCCCCTACGAGCAGTACTTC; clone_size: -; j_call: TRBJ2-7; v_call: TRBV7-6; d_call: -
cdr3_aa: CASSLYWDRVRGQETQYF; cdr3_nt: TGTGCCAGCAGCTTATATTGGGACAGGGTGAGAGGGCAAGAGACCCAGTACTTC; clone_size: -; j_call: TRBJ2-5; v_call: TRBV7-6; d_call: TRBD1
cdr3_aa: CASSQDNRYEQYF; cdr3_nt: TGCGCCAGCAGCCAGGATAATCGCTACGAGCAGTACTTC; clone_size: -; j_call: TRBJ2-7; v_call: TRBV4-1; d_call: -
cdr3_aa: CASTLLTGEAFF; cdr3_nt: TGTGCCAGCACCCTACTCACCGGTGAAGCTTTCTTT; clone_size: -; j_call: TRBJ1-1; v_call: TRBV6-1; d_call: -
cdr3_aa: CASSLAGRQAYEQYF; cdr3_nt: TGTGCTAGCAGCTTAGCGGGGCGGCAGGCCTACGAGCAGTACTTC; clone_size: -; j_call: TRBJ2-7; v_call: TRBV7-7; d_call: TRBD2
cdr3_aa: CASSQVAGGNEKLFF; cdr3_nt: TGCGCCAGCAGCCAAGTTGCCGGAGGAAATGAAAAACTGTTTTTT; clone_size: -; j_call: TRBJ1-4; v_call: TRBV4-3; d_call: -
cdr3_aa: CASSERTSRDYGYTF; cdr3_nt: TGTGCCAGCAGTGAGAGGACAAGTAGAGACTATGGCTACACCTTC; clone_size: few; j_call: TRBJ1-2; v_call: TRBV2; d_call: -
cdr3_aa: CAISVSYEQYF; cdr3_nt: TGTGCCATCAGTGTCTCCTACGAGCAGTACTTC; clone_size: -; j_call: TRBJ2-7; v_call: TRBV10-3; d_call: -
cdr3_aa: CASSPVAASWEQYF; cdr3_nt: TGTGCCAGCAGCCCCGTAGCCGCCTCTTGGGAGCAGTACTTC; clone_size: -; j_call: TRBJ2-7; v_call: TRBV7-8; d_call: -
cdr3_aa: CASSLGGLGGELFF; cdr3_nt: TGTGCCAGCAGTTTAGGAGGGTTGGGCGGGGAGCTGTTTTTT; clone_size: -; j_call: TRBJ2-2; v_call: TRBV28; d_call: -
cdr3_aa: CASSLRQGAKDGYTF; cdr3_nt: TGTGCCAGCAGCTTAAGACAGGGGGCGAAAGATGGCTACACCTTC; clone_size: -; j_call: TRBJ1-2; v_call: TRBV5-6; d_call: TRBD1